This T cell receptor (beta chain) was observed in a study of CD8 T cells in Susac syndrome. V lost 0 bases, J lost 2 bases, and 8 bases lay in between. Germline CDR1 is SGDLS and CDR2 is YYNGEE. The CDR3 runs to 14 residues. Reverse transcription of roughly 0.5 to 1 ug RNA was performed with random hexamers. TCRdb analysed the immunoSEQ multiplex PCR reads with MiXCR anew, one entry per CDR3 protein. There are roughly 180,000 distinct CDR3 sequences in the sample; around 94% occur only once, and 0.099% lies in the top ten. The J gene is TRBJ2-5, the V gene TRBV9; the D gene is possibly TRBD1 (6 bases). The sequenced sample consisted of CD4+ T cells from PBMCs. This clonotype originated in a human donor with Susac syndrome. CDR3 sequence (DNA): TGTGCCAGCAGCGTAGGTGACAGGCAAGAGACCCAGTACTTC. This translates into CASSVGDRQETQYF.